A single sample is the source of the 9 T cell receptor beta chains below, sequenced in a study of blood T cell repertoires in COVID-19. Clones were sequenced by immunoSEQ multiplex PCR, and TCRdb holds only the in-frame ones, with some missing. The sample lists roughly 260,000 clones, more than 70% occurring once. Sequences were obtained from peripheral blood. These receptor sequences come from a woman in her 50s with acute or convalescent COVID-19.

This clone was found once. This sequence joins TRBV27 and TRBJ1-6, with D perhaps matching TRBD1 (5 bases). With 6 bases removed from V and 0 bases from J, the gap between germline ends came to 18 bases. The CDR3 has 18 amino acids. Per germline, CDR1 MNHEY and CDR2 SMNVEV (reference sequence). CDR3 in DNA: TGTGCCAGCAGGGGGACTTACGGTCTTAGCTCCTATAATTCACCCCTCCACTTT. Translating it yields CASRGTYGLSSYNSPLHF.

CDR3 coding DNA: TGTGCCAGCTCTAGCCAACCCACCTCCTACAATGAGCAGTTCTTC. This gives the protein CASSSQPTSYNEQFF. V is TRBV2 and J is TRBJ2-1; maybe TRBD2 (5 bases). CDR3 length equals 15 residues. Germline CDR1 reads SNHLY; CDR2 reads FYNNEI. Deletions cut 8 bases from V and 0 bases from J, with 14 bases between.

The chain couples TRBV30 to TRBJ2-1, with 11 nucleotides matching TRBD2. This CDR3 spans 15 amino acids. Germline assignment: CDR1 GTSNPN and CDR2 SVGIG (reference sequence). V dropped 0 bases and J dropped 7; count of bases not matched to a gene: 5. CDR3 sequence reads: CAWSVWASGRNEQFF. In DNA form, the CDR3 reads TGTGCCTGGAGTGTATGGGCTAGCGGGAGGAATGAGCAGTTCTTC.

This clone appeared a few times. V is TRBV19 and J is TRBJ1-1, with a tentative D call TRBD1 (5 bases). The CDR3 is 13 amino acids. V was clipped by 6 bases and J by 2 bases, with 10 bases between them. Germline V gene data show CDR1 as LNHDA and CDR2 as SQIVND (reference sequence). DNA for the CDR3: TGTGCCAGTAGATGGGACTCCAACACTGAAGCTTTCTTT. Its protein is CASRWDSNTEAFF.

V is TRBV5-1 and J is TRBJ1-4; no definite D call. Germline CDR1 SGHRS, CDR2 YFSETQ. Deletions cut 0 bases from V and 7 bases from J, with 19 bases between. This CDR3 has 17 amino acids. CDR3 sequence (DNA): TGCGCCAGCAGCTTGGATAGACGCCTGGGCTTGGGTGAAAAACTGTTTTTT. This gives the protein CASSLDRRLGLGEKLFF.

V usage is TRBV29-1 and J usage is TRBJ2-2; 7 bases fit TRBD1. J gave up 4 bases and V 6 bases, and 5 bases lay outside the gene matches. Germline V lookup: CDR1 SQVTM, CDR2 ANQGSEA. This CDR3 is built from 13 residues. CDR3 protein: CSVQTGTTGELFF. DNA for the CDR3: TGCAGCGTCCAGACAGGGACCACCGGGGAGCTGTTTTTT.

This clone was observed a single time. The V call is TRBV2, the J call TRBJ1-2, with 10 bases aligning to TRBD1. Germline V gives CDR1 SNHLY, CDR2 FYNNEI. V shed 6 bases, J shed 1 base, and the junction held 8 bases outside the gene matches. There are 16 residues in the CDR3. The chain's CDR3 is CASRGTGARFNYGYTF. CDR3 coding DNA: TGTGCCAGCAGGGGGACAGGGGCCCGATTTAACTATGGCTACACCTTC.

V and J are TRBV27 and TRBJ2-7; TRBD1 matches at 9 bases. Trimming removed 6 bases from V and 4 bases from J; junction bases left unmatched: 13. Per the germline V gene, CDR1 is MNHEY and CDR2 is SMNVEV (reference sequence). The CDR3 covers 16 residues. The CDR3 sequence is CASRHLSRTGVYEQYF. CDR3 in DNA: TGTGCCAGCAGACACCTATCCCGGACAGGGGTGTACGAGCAGTACTTC.

J is TRBJ2-1 and V is TRBV7-2; 7 bases match TRBD2. V lost 4 bases, J lost 10 bases, and 19 bases stayed unmatched. In germline, CDR1 is SGHTA, CDR2 FQGNSA. The CDR3 consists of 17 residues. CDR3: CASSWSRAAGLVSEQFF. CDR3 bases: TGTGCCAGCAGCTGGTCAAGGGCCGCCGGACTAGTATCGGAGCAGTTCTTC.